The clone carrying this T cell receptor (beta chain) was seen ten or more times. From 20-30 mg of unsorted bulk tissue, DNA and RNA were co-extracted together. Resection treated the patients' primary liver carcinoma. Every tumor sample held more than 80% viable tumor cells. This specimen comes from a study of tumor-infiltrating lymphocytes in primary liver carcinoma. For the study at large: Patients comprised men and women whose ages fell between 30 and 69 years.

Making TCR beta cDNA involved around 520 ng total RNA and a constant-region primer. Amplification in three nested multiplex PCR rounds with slightly modified ARM-PCR gave rise to TCR beta libraries. Each CDR3 protein gets one entry after TCRdb re-called the multiplex PCR reads with MiXCR. Of roughly 120,000 distinct CDR3 sequences listed, about 68% are singletons. This TCR was sampled from a woman aged 60-70 years with primary liver carcinoma and hepatitis B virus infection. The material sequenced was liver tumor tissue from sampling region 1. Subset in this sample: tumor region T1, superior pole.

This CDR3 reads CSVRQGTDTQYF. The CDR3, as DNA: TGCAGCGTTCGACAGGGCACAGATACGCAGTATTTT. The rearrangement joins TRBV29-1 to TRBJ2-3; tentatively, D is TRBD1 (6 bases). The CDR3 sequence is 12 residues long. Looked up from germline, CDR1 is SQVTM and CDR2 is ANQGSEA. V lost 5 bases to trimming and J lost 1 base, with 7 bases between them.